The 5 T cell receptor beta chains in this list originate from one sample, sequenced in a study of beta chain features in type 1 diabetes. Whole-study findings and limits: Type 1 diabetes patients had TCRB CDR3s that were shorter (moderately but significantly so) in all four CD4+ subsets.

TCRB transcripts that were expressed got sequenced, as all of the isolated RNA had been reverse transcribed. Some clones are missing from TCRdb's copy, which holds only in-frame ones; the method was immunoSEQ multiplex PCR. The repertoire holds 600,000 to 750,000 clones, around 12% seen once, with about 0.11% in the top ten. No antigen has been assigned to these receptors. The sample taken for sequencing was naive CD4+ T cells from blood. These receptors originate from a young man with type 1 diabetes.

This clone appeared a few times. This chain links TRBV7-3 with TRBJ1-1, with 7 bases that match TRBD1. Trimming cost V 2 bases and J 5 bases; bases outside gene matches: 5. Germline loops: CDR1 SGHTA, CDR2 FQGTGA. CDR3 length: 14 amino acids. CDR3 in amino acids: CASSLAGGSTEAFF. CDR3 DNA sequence: TGTGCCAGCAGCTTAGCAGGGGGTAGTACTGAAGCTTTCTTT.

The rearrangement uses TRBV4-3 and TRBJ2-1, with no clear D. V dropped 8 bases and J dropped 7 bases, with 21 bases sitting between them. CDR1 is LGHNA and CDR2 is YSLEER in the germline V gene. This CDR3 is built from 15 residues. The DNA for the CDR3 is TGCGCCAGCTCAATCGATAGGTCCTCCTGGAATGAGCAGTTCTTC. Its translation is CASSIDRSSWNEQFF.

V and J are TRBV29-1 and TRBJ1-1; no firm D call. This CDR3 spans 14 amino acids. Germline-derived CDR1 and CDR2 are SQVTM and ANQGSEA. The germline V and J ends were trimmed by 5 bases and 1 base, with 14 bases remaining between them. CDR3 region: CSVIRLLSNTEAFF. CDR3 nucleotide sequence: TGCAGCGTTATCAGGCTACTCTCGAACACTGAAGCTTTCTTT.

This clone came up a few times. At the DNA level, this CDR3 is encoded by other sequences in the same sample as well. The V call is TRBV25-1, the J call TRBJ1-2, with 8 bases fitting TRBD1. V gave up 3 bases and J gave up 8 bases; unmatched junction bases: 5. Germline V gene data show CDR1 as MGHDK and CDR2 as SYGVNS. The CDR3 has 13 residues. The CDR3 DNA sequence: TGTGCCAGCAGTGAGGACAGGGCTGGGGGCTACACCTTC. This codes for CASSEDRAGGYTF.

This clone was detected a few times. This chain connects TRBV28 to TRBJ1-4; TRBD1 matches 7 bases. Trimming took 6 bases from V and 5 from J; bases not matched to a gene: 6. The CDR3 extends over 14 amino acids. The germline CDR1 and CDR2 sequences are MDHEN and SYDVKM. The CDR3 region is CASRTGTANEKLFF. The CDR3 DNA follows: TGTGCCAGCAGGACCGGGACAGCAAATGAAAAACTGTTTTTT. Full variable domain (remainder filled in from reference TRBV28 and TRBJ1-4): DVKVTQSSRYLVKRTGEKVFLECVQDMDHENMFWYRQDPGLGLRLIYFSYDVKMKEKGDIPEGYSVSREKKERFSLILESASTNQTSMYLCASRTGTANEKLFFGSGTQLSVL.